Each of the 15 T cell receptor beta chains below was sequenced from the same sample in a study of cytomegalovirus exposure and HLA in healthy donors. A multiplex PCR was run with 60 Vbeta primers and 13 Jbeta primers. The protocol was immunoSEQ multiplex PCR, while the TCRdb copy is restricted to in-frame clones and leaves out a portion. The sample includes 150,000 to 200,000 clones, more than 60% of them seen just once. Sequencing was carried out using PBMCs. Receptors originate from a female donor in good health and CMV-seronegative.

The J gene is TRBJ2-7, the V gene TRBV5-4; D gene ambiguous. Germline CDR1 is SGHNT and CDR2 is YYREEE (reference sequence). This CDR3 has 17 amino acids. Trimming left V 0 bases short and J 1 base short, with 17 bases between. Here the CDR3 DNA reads TGTGCCAGCAGCTTGGTGGTTTTCTCTTCGAGATCCTACGAGCAGTACTTC. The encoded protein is CASSLVVFSSRSYEQYF. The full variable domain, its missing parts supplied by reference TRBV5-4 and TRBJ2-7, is ETGVTQSPTHLIKTRGQQVTLRCSSQSGHNTVSWYQQALGQGPQFIFQYYREEENGRGNFPPRFSGLQFPNYSSELNVNALELDDSALYLCASSLVVFSSRSYEQYFGPGTRLTVT.

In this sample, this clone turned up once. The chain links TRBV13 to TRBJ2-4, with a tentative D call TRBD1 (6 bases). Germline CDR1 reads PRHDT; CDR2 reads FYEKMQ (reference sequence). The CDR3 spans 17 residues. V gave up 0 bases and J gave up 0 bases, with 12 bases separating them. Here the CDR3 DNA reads TGTGCCAGCAGCTTAGGTCTACAGGGTGTAGCCAAAAACATTCAGTACTTC. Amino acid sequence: CASSLGLQGVAKNIQYF.

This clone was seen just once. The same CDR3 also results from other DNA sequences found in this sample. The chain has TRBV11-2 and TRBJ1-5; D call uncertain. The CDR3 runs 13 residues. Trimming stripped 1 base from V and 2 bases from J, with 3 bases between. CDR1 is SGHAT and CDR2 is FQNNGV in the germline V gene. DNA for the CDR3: TGTGCCAGCAGCTTAGCCGGCAATCAGCCCCAGCATTTT. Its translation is CASSLAGNQPQHF.

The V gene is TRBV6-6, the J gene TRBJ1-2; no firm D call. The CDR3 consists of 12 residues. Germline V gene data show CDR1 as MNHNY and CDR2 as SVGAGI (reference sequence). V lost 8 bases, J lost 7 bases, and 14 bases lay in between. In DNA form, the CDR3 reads TGTGCCAGCCTTCGGGATAGAAGTGGCTACACCTTC. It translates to CASLRDRSGYTF.

CDR3 protein: CASSLTNTEAFF. In DNA form, the CDR3 reads TGTGCCAGCAGCTTGACTAACACTGAAGCTTTCTTT. The chain links TRBV5-8 to TRBJ1-1; D is unresolved. Germline V gives CDR1 SGHTS, CDR2 YDEGEE. V lost 1 base, J lost 2 bases, and 3 bases lay in between. This CDR3 region has 12 residues.

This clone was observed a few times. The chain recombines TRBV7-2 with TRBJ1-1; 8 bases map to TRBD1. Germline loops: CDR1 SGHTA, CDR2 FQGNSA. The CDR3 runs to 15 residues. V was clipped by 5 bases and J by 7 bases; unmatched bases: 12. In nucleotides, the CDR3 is TGTGCCAGCAGCACCTATCAGGGGGCCGGGGATGAAGCTTTCTTT. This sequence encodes CASSTYQGAGDEAFF.

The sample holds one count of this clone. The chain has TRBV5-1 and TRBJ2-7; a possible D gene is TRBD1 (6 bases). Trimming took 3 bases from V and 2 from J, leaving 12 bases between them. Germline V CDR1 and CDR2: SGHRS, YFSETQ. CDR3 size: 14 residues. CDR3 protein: CASSWSRGPYEQYF. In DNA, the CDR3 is TGCGCCAGCAGCTGGTCCAGGGGACCCTACGAGCAGTACTTC.

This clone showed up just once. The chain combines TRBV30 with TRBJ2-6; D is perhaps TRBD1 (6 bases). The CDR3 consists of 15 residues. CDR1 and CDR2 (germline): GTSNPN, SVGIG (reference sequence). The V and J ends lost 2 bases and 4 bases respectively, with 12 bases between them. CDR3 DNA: TGTGCCTGGAGTCTACAGGGAACAGGGGCCAACGTCCTGACTTTC. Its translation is CAWSLQGTGANVLTF.

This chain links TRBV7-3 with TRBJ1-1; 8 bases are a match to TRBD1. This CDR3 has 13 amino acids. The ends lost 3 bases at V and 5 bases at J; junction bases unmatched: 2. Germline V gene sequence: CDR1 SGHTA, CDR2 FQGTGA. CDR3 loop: CASSFTGGTEAFF. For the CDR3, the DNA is TGTGCCAGCAGCTTCACAGGGGGGACTGAAGCTTTCTTT.

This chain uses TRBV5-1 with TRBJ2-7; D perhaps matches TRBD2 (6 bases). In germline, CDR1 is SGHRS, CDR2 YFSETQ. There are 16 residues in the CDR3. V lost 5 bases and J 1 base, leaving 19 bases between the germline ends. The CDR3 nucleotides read TGCGCCAGCAGTTCCACCGGACGGGGGTGGTCCTACGAGCAGTACTTC. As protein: CASSSTGRGWSYEQYF.

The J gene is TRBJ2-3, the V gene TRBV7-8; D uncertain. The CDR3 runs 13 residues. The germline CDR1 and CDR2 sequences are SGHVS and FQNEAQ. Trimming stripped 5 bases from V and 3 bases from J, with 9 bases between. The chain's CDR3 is CASSLLMTDTQYF. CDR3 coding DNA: TGTGCCAGCAGCCTCCTTATGACAGATACGCAGTATTTT.

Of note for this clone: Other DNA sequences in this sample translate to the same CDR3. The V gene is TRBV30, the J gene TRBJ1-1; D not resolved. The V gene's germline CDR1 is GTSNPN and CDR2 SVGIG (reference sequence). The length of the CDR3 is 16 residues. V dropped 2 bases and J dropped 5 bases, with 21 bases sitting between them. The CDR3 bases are TGTGCCTGGAGTCGGAGCAGGACCTCCTCGGGGACTGAAGCTTTCTTT. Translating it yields CAWSRSRTSSGTEAFF.

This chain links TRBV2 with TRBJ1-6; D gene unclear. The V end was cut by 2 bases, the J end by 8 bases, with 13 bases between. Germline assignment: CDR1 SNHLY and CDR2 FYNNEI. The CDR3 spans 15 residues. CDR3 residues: CASSERTGYYSPLHF. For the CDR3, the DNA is TGTGCCAGCAGTGAACGTACGGGATATTATTCACCCCTCCACTTT.

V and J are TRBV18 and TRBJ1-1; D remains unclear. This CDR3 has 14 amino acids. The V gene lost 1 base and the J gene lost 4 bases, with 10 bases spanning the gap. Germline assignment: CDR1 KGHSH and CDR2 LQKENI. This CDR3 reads CASSPREGATEAFF. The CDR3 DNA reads TGTGCCAGCTCACCACGGGAGGGTGCCACTGAAGCTTTCTTT.

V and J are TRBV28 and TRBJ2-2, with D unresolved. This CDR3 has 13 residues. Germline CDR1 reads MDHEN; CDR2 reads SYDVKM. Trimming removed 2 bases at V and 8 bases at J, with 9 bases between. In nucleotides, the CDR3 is TGTGCCAGCAGTTTACTTATCCAGGGGGAGCTGTTTTTT. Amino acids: CASSLLIQGELFF.